This T cell receptor beta chain was recovered during a study of cytomegalovirus exposure and HLA in healthy donors. The PCR contained 60 Vbeta and 13 Jbeta primers. Sequencing was performed with immunoSEQ multiplex PCR; in TCRdb, only in-frame clones are kept and a portion is missing. In the table there are some 120,000 clones, over 75% of which are singletons. After removal of 7 bases from V and 5 bases from J, the junction contained 3 bases not matched to a gene. The CDR3 extends over 13 amino acids. Germline CDR1 SNHLY, CDR2 FYNNEI. This clone was counted a single time. The sample consisted of PBMCs. This receptor was taken from a woman aged 35 to 49 in good health and CMV-seropositive. V gene TRBV2 combines with J gene TRBJ2-1; 9 bases are shared with TRBD1. CDR3 sequence (DNA): TGTGCCAGCAAGGGACAGGGCCACAATGAGCAGTTCTTC. As protein: CASKGQGHNEQFF. Drawing the rest from reference TRBV2 and TRBJ2-1, the complete variable domain is EPEVTQTPSHQVTQMGQEVILRCVPISNHLYFYWYRQILGQKVEFLVSFYNNEISEKSEIFDDQFSVERPDGSNFTLKIRSTKLEDSAMYFCASKGQGHNEQFFGPGTRLTVL.